Each of the 20 T cell receptor beta chains below was sequenced from the same sample in a study of graft-versus-host responses after intestinal transplantation. The repertoire was sequenced with immunoSEQ multiplex PCR; TCRdb's copy has only in-frame clones and lacks some. Of about 22,000 clones detected, 50% to 65% appear once; the ten largest clones hold over 0.9%. The sample here was alloreactive CD4+ T cells from a mixed lymphocyte reaction culture, taken before intestinal transplant. Stated subset: CFSE-low proliferating T cells sorted from roughly six-day pre-transplant mixed lymphocyte reaction (GvH or HvG direction). The receptors were gathered from a human patient who received an intestinal transplant.

V and J are TRBV25-1 and TRBJ2-1; 9 bases match TRBD2. The junction had 5 bases not matched to a gene; V was cut back by 4 bases and J by 4 bases. This CDR3 has 15 amino acids. The germline gives CDR1 MGHDK, CDR2 SYGVNS. The CDR3 bases are TGTGCCAGCAGTGCCCCTAGCGGGGTTTACAATGAGCAGTTCTTC. Its translation is CASSAPSGVYNEQFF.

CDR3 bases: TGTGCCAGAAGCTTGCGGTGCGGGGGAAACTACGAGCAGTACTTC. Its protein product is CARSLRCGGNYEQYF. The chain recombines TRBV5-3 with TRBJ2-7; the match to TRBD2 covers 7 bases. TRBV5-3 falls under the ORF class, with uncertain function. The ends lost 1 base at V and 3 bases at J; junction bases unmatched: 7. This CDR3 is built from 15 residues.

This rearrangement joins TRBV7-9 to TRBJ1-2, with TRBD1 matching over 7 bases. Germline values: CDR1 SEHNR, CDR2 FQNEAQ (reference sequence). This CDR3 is built from 15 residues. Trimming removed 10 bases from V and 4 bases from J; junction bases left unmatched: 15. CDR3 region: CAKVPWAGGTYGYTF. In DNA, the CDR3 is TGTGCCAAAGTCCCCTGGGCAGGGGGGACCTATGGCTACACCTTC.

V is TRBV5-1 and J is TRBJ2-5; 9 bases are a match to TRBD1. The CDR3 loop spans 15 amino acids. The V and J ends lost 4 bases and 1 base, in that order; junction bases with no gene match: 5. The germline gives CDR1 SGHRS, CDR2 YFSETQ. The CDR3 DNA reads TGCGCCAGCAGCACCCTGGACAGGGGCCAAGAGACCCAGTACTTC. It encodes CASSTLDRGQETQYF. The full variable domain, in which reference TRBV5-1 and TRBJ2-5 provide the parts outside the CDR3, is KAGVTQTPRYLIKTRGQQVTLSCSPISGHRSVSWYQQTPGQGLQFLFEYFSETQRNKGNFPGRFSGRQFSNSRSEMNVSTLELGDSALYLCASSTLDRGQETQYFGPGTRLLVL.

The chain joins TRBV2 to TRBJ1-1; 10 bases are shared with TRBD1. The CDR3 contains 14 residues. V was clipped by 10 bases and J by 0 bases; unmatched bases: 5. Germline CDR1 SNHLY, CDR2 FYNNEI. The CDR3, as DNA: TGTGCCATCGGGGGACAGGGGATGAACACTGAAGCTTTCTTT. It translates to CAIGGQGMNTEAFF. The variable domain in full, with the rest retrieved from reference TRBV2 and TRBJ1-1, is EPEVTQTPSHQVTQMGQEVILRCVPISNHLYFYWYRQILGQKVEFLVSFYNNEISEKSEIFDDQFSVERPDGSNFTLKIRSTKLEDSAMYFCAIGGQGMNTEAFFGQGTRLTVV.

This chain links TRBV7-2 with TRBJ2-3; 8 positions match TRBD2. Trimming cost V 6 bases and J 3 bases; bases outside gene matches: 5. CDR1 and CDR2 from the germline V gene are SGHTA and FQGNSA. The CDR3 is made up of 14 amino acids. CDR3 residues: CASRVSGATDTQYF. CDR3 nucleotide sequence: TGTGCCAGCAGGGTTAGCGGGGCAACAGATACGCAGTATTTT. The full variable domain, completed using reference TRBV7-2 and TRBJ2-3, is GAGVSQSPSNKVTEKGKDVELRCDPISGHTALYWYRQSLGQGLEFLIYFQGNSAPDKSGLPSDRFSAERTGGSVSTLTIQRTQQEDSAVYLCASRVSGATDTQYFGPGTRLTVL.

This clone has a handful of counts. The J gene is TRBJ1-5, the V gene TRBV18; TRBD1 might be the D (5 bases). This CDR3 spans 15 amino acids. V lost 4 bases and J 3 bases, leaving 13 bases between the germline ends. Germline V lookup: CDR1 KGHSH, CDR2 LQKENI. The CDR3 DNA reads as TGTGCCAGCTCACACTACACAGGCCCCAATCAGCCCCAGCATTTT. Translation: CASSHYTGPNQPQHF.

The rearrangement uses TRBV10-1 and TRBJ2-5; D remains ambiguous. V was clipped by 2 bases and J by 2 bases, with 6 bases between them. There are 13 residues in the CDR3. The germline gives CDR1 WNHNN, CDR2 SYGVQD (reference sequence). This chain's CDR3 is CASSEAVQETQYF. DNA for the CDR3: TGCGCCAGCAGTGAGGCGGTTCAAGAGACCCAGTACTTC.

J is TRBJ2-3 and V is TRBV5-1; 7 nucleotides agree with TRBD1. Per germline, CDR1 SGHRS and CDR2 YFSETQ. CDR3 length: 14 residues. J gave up 0 bases and V 6 bases, and 4 bases lay outside the gene matches. The CDR3 loop is CASKGQSSTDTQYF. The CDR3, as DNA: TGCGCCAGCAAGGGACAGTCTAGCACAGATACGCAGTATTTT.

This clone was counted a few times. V gene TRBV19 combines with J gene TRBJ2-7; TRBD1 agrees at 7 bases. The CDR3 sequence is 15 residues long. The germline V gene has CDR1 LNHDA and CDR2 SQIVND (reference sequence). V lost 5 bases to trimming and J lost 0 bases; unmatched junction nucleotides: 7. The CDR3 region has the DNA TGTGCCAGTAGTCTTTCCGGGACAGCCTCCTACGAGCAGTACTTC. As protein: CASSLSGTASYEQYF.

This chain connects TRBV6-6 to TRBJ1-2; 8 bases align to TRBD1. CDR1 and CDR2 from the germline V gene are MNHNY and SVGAGI (reference sequence). The CDR3 sequence is 15 residues long. The V segment lost 4 bases and the J segment 1 base; nucleotides outside the gene matches: 5. The CDR3 here is CASSSPGQVNYGYTF. The CDR3 region has the DNA TGTGCCAGCAGTTCACCGGGACAGGTTAACTATGGCTACACCTTC.

The V gene is TRBV5-3, the J gene TRBJ1-5, with 12 bases matching TRBD1. TRBV5-3 is an ORF; its function is uncertain. The CDR3 covers 17 residues. J lost 6 bases, V lost 3 bases, and 10 bases had no gene match. The CDR3 region is CARSSGTGGTVGQPQHF. DNA of the CDR3: TGTGCCAGAAGCTCCGGGACAGGGGGCACGGTTGGTCAGCCCCAGCATTTT.

This sequence joins TRBV5-1 and TRBJ1-1, with 9 bases aligning to TRBD1. This CDR3 has 14 residues. Germline CDR1 SGHRS, CDR2 YFSETQ. The V gene end was trimmed by 2 bases and the J gene end by 4 bases; junction bases not matched to a gene: 3. The CDR3 here is CASSLGTGLTEAFF. As DNA, the CDR3 is TGCGCCAGCAGCTTAGGGACAGGGCTCACTGAAGCTTTCTTT.

This sequence joins TRBV29-1 and TRBJ1-1, with D unresolved. The germline gives CDR1 SQVTM, CDR2 ANQGSEA. The V gene lost 1 base and the J gene lost 5 bases, with 17 bases spanning the gap. The length of the CDR3 is 15 residues. CDR3 sequence reads: CSVEAGTLISTEAFF. CDR3 DNA: TGCAGCGTTGAAGCCGGTACCCTAATTAGTACTGAAGCTTTCTTT.

This clone showed up just a few times. The chain couples TRBV27 to TRBJ2-3; D uncertain. In germline, CDR1 is MNHEY, CDR2 SMNVEV (reference sequence). This CDR3 has 17 residues. V lost 5 bases, J lost 1 base, and 19 bases lay in between. In DNA form, the CDR3 reads TGTGCCAGCAGTGAGGTAAAGACTCCGGTCCGCACAGATACGCAGTATTTT. Protein sequence: CASSEVKTPVRTDTQYF.

The chain employs TRBV5-4 and TRBJ2-5, with 9 bases identical to TRBD2. Germline V gene sequence: CDR1 SGHNT, CDR2 YYREEE (reference sequence). Trimming took 0 bases from V and 3 from J; bases not matched to a gene: 3. This CDR3 is 15 amino acids long. The CDR3 nucleotides are TGTGCCAGCAGCTTGGGGCGGGGGGGAAAAGAGACCCAGTACTTC. As protein: CASSLGRGGKETQYF.

The V call is TRBV5-1, the J call TRBJ2-3; 11 nucleotides line up with TRBD2. Trimming at V came to 1 base and at J to 8 bases, leaving 9 bases not matched to a gene. Germline values: CDR1 SGHRS, CDR2 YFSETQ. CDR3 length equals 16 residues. Here the CDR3 DNA reads TGCGCCAGCAGCTTGAATGTAGCGGGAGGGCTCGGTACGCAGTATTTT. Encoded protein: CASSLNVAGGLGTQYF.

This clone showed up just a few times. This sequence joins TRBV6-5 and TRBJ2-3, with D hard to call. V was clipped by 6 bases and J by 3 bases, with 10 bases between them. The CDR3 runs 13 residues. The germline V gene encodes CDR1 MNHEY and CDR2 SVGAGI. CDR3 sequence: CASSSPLTDTQYF. CDR3 DNA sequence: TGTGCCAGCAGCTCTCCCCTAACAGATACGCAGTATTTT.

The chain uses TRBV4-2 and TRBJ2-1; D is unclear. V lost 1 base to trimming and J lost 4 bases, with 14 bases between them. CDR3 size: 16 residues. Germline V gives CDR1 LGHNA, CDR2 YNFKEQ. The CDR3: CASSQVAPLQYNEQFF. DNA for the CDR3: TGTGCCAGCAGCCAAGTTGCGCCCCTGCAATACAATGAGCAGTTCTTC.

The table lists this clone with a few counts. The gene calls are TRBV29-1 and TRBJ1-1; perhaps TRBD1 as D (5 bases). This CDR3 has 14 residues. V was cut by 2 bases and J by 3 bases, with 13 bases left in between. Germline lookup yields CDR1 SQVTM and CDR2 ANQGSEA. In nucleotides, the CDR3 is TGCAGCGTTGAAACGGCAGGGAGGCACACTGAAGCTTTCTTT. Amino acid sequence: CSVETAGRHTEAFF. Based on the CDR3 plus reference TRBV29-1 and TRBJ1-1, the full variable domain is SAVISQKPSRDICQRGTSLTIQCQVDSQVTMMFWYRQQPGQSLTLIATANQGSEATYESGFVIDKFPISRPNLTFSTLTVSNMSPEDSSIYLCSVETAGRHTEAFFGQGTRLTVV.